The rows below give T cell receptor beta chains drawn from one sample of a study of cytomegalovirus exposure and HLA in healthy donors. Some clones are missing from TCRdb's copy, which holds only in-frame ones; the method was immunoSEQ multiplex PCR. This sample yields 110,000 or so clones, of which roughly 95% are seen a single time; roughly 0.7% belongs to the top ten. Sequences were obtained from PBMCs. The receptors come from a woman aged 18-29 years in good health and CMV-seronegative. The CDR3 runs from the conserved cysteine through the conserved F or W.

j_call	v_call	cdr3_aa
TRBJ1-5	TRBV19	CASSTLYRQGAGQPQHF
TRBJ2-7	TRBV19	CASSQDREAYEQYF
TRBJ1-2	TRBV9	CASSVSEGVPPKRYGYTF
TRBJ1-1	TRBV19	CASSQGQNTEAFF
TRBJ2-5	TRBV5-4	CASSAGIATQETQYF
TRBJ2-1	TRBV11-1	CASRDFGYNEQFF
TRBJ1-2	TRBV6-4	CASSDRDGYGYTF
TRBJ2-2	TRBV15	CATSRGGQGFTGELFF
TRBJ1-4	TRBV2	CASAGVNEKLFF
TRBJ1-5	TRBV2	CASSWTGTNQPQHF
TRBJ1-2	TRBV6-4	CASSPSRGSYGYTF
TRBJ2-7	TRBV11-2	CASSSLVDMETYEQYF
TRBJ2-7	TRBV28	CASSGDRISYEQYF
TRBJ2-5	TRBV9	CASSAEIGTRLPPLETQYF
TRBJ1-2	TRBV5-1	CASSLDGDYGYTF
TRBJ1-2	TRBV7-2	CASSFGVWTGGAYGYTF
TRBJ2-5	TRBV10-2	CASTTQGVRQETQYF
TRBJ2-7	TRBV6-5	CASTGGRPYEQYF
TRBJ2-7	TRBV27	CASSLSRSYEQYF
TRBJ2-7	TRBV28	CASSFSGRAYEQYF
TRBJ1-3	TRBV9	CASSVASLYSGNTIYF
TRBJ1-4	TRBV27	CASSFLSGTNEKLFF
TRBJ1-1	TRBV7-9	CASSLEGGNTEAFF
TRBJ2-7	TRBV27	CASSSQGTGVSYEQYF
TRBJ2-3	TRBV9	CASSVSASGGASSPDTQYF
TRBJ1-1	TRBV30	CAWSPGGTEAFF
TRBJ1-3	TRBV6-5	CASSSDSTGNTIYF
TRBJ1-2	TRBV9	CASSPTGENYGYTF
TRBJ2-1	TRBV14	CASSQDTSGGANEQFF